A single count supports the clone carrying this T cell receptor (beta chain). Clones were sequenced by immunoSEQ multiplex PCR, and TCRdb holds only the in-frame ones, with some missing. The sample has fewer than 80,000 clones; around nine tenths are singletons. This sample stems from a study of blood T cell repertoires in COVID-19. Overall study context: Sources were T cells, B-cell-depleted T cells, or PBMCs; the material itself was cDNA or gDNA.

Germline V gene lookup returns CDR1 MNHEY and CDR2 SVGEGT. This CDR3 region has 13 residues. V was shortened by 4 bases and J by 3 bases, with 10 bases between the two germline ends. V usage is TRBV6-2 or TRBV6-3 and J usage is TRBJ2-7, with D perhaps matching TRBD2 (6 bases). The specimen was peripheral blood. The receptor was derived from a woman older than 75 with active or convalescent COVID-19. The DNA for the CDR3 is TGTGCCAGCAGTTTAATGGGGGGCTACGAGCAGTACTTC. Amino acid sequence: CASSLMGGYEQYF.